A selection of T cell receptor beta chains follows, all from one sample in a study of spatial heterogeneity in lung cancer. MiXCR was run by TCRdb on the 5' RACE reads, yielding one entry per CDR3 protein. The sample shows 20,000 to 25,000 distinct CDR3 sequences, less than 5% of them seen only once. The sample in question was lung tumor tissue, obtained at surgery. These receptors were taken from a male donor with early-stage non-small cell lung cancer. CDR3s include the opening cysteine and the closing phenylalanine or tryptophan. The D gene is left open where the match is weak. Clone size is shown for a subset of rows, as once, few, many or a class of expanded clone.

>TRBV27|.|TRBJ1-5|few
TGTGCCAGCAGGCCCATTGGGCTATTGAATCAGCCCCAGCATTTT
CASRPIGLLNQPQHF
>TRBV28|.|TRBJ2-4|many
TGTGCCAGCAGTTTGCTAGCCAAAAACATTCAGTACTTC
CASSLLAKNIQYF
>TRBV12-3/TRBV12-4|.|TRBJ1-2|many
TGTGCCAGCAGTTTATCTTACAAGAACTATGGCTACACCTTC
CASSLSYKNYGYTF
>TRBV28|.|TRBJ2-7|many
TGTGCCAGCAGTGTTACCGGGGGGCCGGGCGAGCAGTACTTC
CASSVTGGPGEQYF
>TRBV6-5|.|TRBJ1-6|many
TGTGCCAGCAGCCGGGGGGATTCACCCCTCCACTTT
CASSRGDSPLHF
>TRBV7-9|.|TRBJ1-2|few
TGTGCCAGCAGCTCTACAGGGTTTGGCTACACCTTC
CASSSTGFGYTF
>TRBV7-9|.|TRBJ2-7|few
TGTGCCAGCAGCCCTGGGGCAGCATCCTACGAGCAGTACTTC
CASSPGAASYEQYF
>TRBV5-1|TRBD1|TRBJ2-3|many
TGCGCCAGCAGCTCAAGCAGGGGGCGTTGGACGGATACGCAGTATTTT
CASSSSRGRWTDTQYF
>TRBV14|.|TRBJ1-1|.
TGTGCCAGCAGCCAAAGCTACAGGGCCCTTGAAGCTTTCTTT
CASSQSYRALEAFF
>TRBV7-3|TRBD2|TRBJ2-1|many
TGTGCCAGCAGCTCCTCTAGCGGGACGTCCTACAATGAGCAGTTCTTC
CASSSSSGTSYNEQFF
>TRBV11-2|.|TRBJ2-1|.
TGTGCCAGCAGTTACCCTGACTCTCAGGAGCAGTTCTTC
CASSYPDSQEQFF
>TRBV30|.|TRBJ1-5|.
TGTGCCTGGAGTCCCCCGGGGCCCCTTAATCAGCCCCAGCATTTT
CAWSPPGPLNQPQHF
>TRBV30|TRBD2|TRBJ2-3|many
TGTGCCTGGAGTCTGCGGACTAGCGGGGCTAGCACAGATACGCAGTATTTT
CAWSLRTSGASTDTQYF
>TRBV5-1|.|TRBJ1-5|.
TGCGCCAGCAGCTTGGGGGGCACAGCTCAGCCCCAGCATTTT
CASSLGGTAQPQHF
>TRBV5-1|.|TRBJ1-1|many
TGCGCCAGCAGCCATACGCCGTCGTACCCTGAGGCTTTCTTT
CASSHTPSYPEAFF
>TRBV5-1|TRBD2|TRBJ2-3|many
TGCGCCAGCAGCGGAGGGACTAGCGGGGGGGATACGCAGTATTTT
CASSGGTSGGDTQYF
>TRBV5-1|TRBD2|TRBJ2-2|many
TGCGCCAGCAGCCCCGGGACTAGCGGGGCCGGGGAGCTGTTTTTT
CASSPGTSGAGELFF
>TRBV10-3|.|TRBJ2-7|many
TGTGCCATCAGTGAGGGGGACTACGAGCAGTACTTC
CAISEGDYEQYF
>TRBV7-3|.|TRBJ1-1|few
TGTGCCAGCAGCTTCTCCGAGGGCACTGAAGCTTTCTTT
CASSFSEGTEAFF
>TRBV12-3/TRBV12-4|.|TRBJ2-3|many
TGTGCCAGCAGTTTCGGGACTAGCACAGATACGCAGTATTTT
CASSFGTSTDTQYF
>TRBV7-2|TRBD1|TRBJ2-2|.
TGTGCCAGCAGTACTTTCACAGGGGGCACCGGGGAGCTGTTTTTT
CASSTFTGGTGELFF
>TRBV9|TRBD1|TRBJ2-2|few
TGTGCCAGCAGCGGCCAGGGGGCCGGGGAGCTGTTTTTT
CASSGQGAGELFF
>TRBV5-1|TRBD1|TRBJ2-1|many
TGCGCCAGCAGCAATAAGACAGGGGGCAATGAGCAGTTCTTC
CASSNKTGGNEQFF
>TRBV29-1|.|TRBJ2-5|many
TGCAGCGTTGGGGGGCTAGCGGATCCGAGGGACTTC
CSVGGLADPRDF
>TRBV6-2/TRBV6-3|TRBD2|TRBJ2-1|many
TGTGCCAGCAGTTTCATGACTAGCGGTTACAATGAGCAGTTCTTC
CASSFMTSGYNEQFF
>TRBV5-4|TRBD2|TRBJ2-5|many
TGTGCCAGCAGCGGACTAGAAGAGACCCAGTACTTC
CASSGLEETQYF
>TRBV7-9|.|TRBJ2-1|many
TGTGCCAGCAGTCGCGAGTTCGATGAGCAGTTCTTC
CASSREFDEQFF
>TRBV7-6|TRBD2|TRBJ2-5|many
TGTGCCAGCAGCTTAGGTGACACCTCTAGTCGAGGACTAGCGGAGACCCAGTACTTC
CASSLGDTSSRGLAETQYF
>TRBV12-3/TRBV12-4|.|TRBJ2-3|many
TGTGCCAGCAGTTCGGGGGGCTTCACAGATACGCAGTATTTT
CASSSGGFTDTQYF
>TRBV6-1|.|TRBJ2-7|.
TGTGCCAGCAGTGTGACGGACGGACCCTACGAGCAGTACTTC
CASSVTDGPYEQYF
>TRBV6-5|.|TRBJ1-1|many
TGTGCCAGCAGTTCATATGACATGGAAAACACTGAAGCTTTCTTT
CASSSYDMENTEAFF
>TRBV7-9|.|TRBJ1-1|many
TGTGCCAGCAGCTGGCGGGGGGACACTGAAGCTTTCTTT
CASSWRGDTEAFF
>TRBV28|TRBD1|TRBJ2-5|medium-sized
TGTGCCAGCGAGGGGGCCGTGGAGACCCAGTACTTC
CASEGAVETQYF
>TRBV10-3|TRBD2|TRBJ2-1|many
TGTGCCACATTAGCGGGGGGGTCAACACCCAATAAGTACAATGAGCAGTTCTTC
CATLAGGSTPNKYNEQFF
>TRBV11-1|.|TRBJ2-1|medium-sized
TGTGCCAGCAGCTTAGGGACAGTTTGGTTCTTC
CASSLGTVWFF
>TRBV28|TRBD1|TRBJ2-4|many
TGTGCCAGCAGTCCCCGGACAGGTTTAGCCAAAAACATTCAGTACTTC
CASSPRTGLAKNIQYF
>TRBV19|.|TRBJ2-1|many
TGTGCCAGTAGTATAGGACGGGAAAGGGACAATGAGCAGTTCTTC
CASSIGRERDNEQFF
>TRBV27|TRBD2|TRBJ2-7|large
TGTGCCAGCAGGGGCCCTAGCGGGAGCATCTACGAGCAGTACTTC
CASRGPSGSIYEQYF
>TRBV28|.|TRBJ1-5|many
TGTGCCAGCAGAGAGGTGCGCGCTAATCAGCCCCAGCATTTT
CASREVRANQPQHF
>TRBV12-2|.|TRBJ1-5|many
TGTGCAAGTCGCCCCCAAGAATCGGGGAGACCACCTTGGTCGCCCCAGCATTTT
CASRPQESGRPPWSPQHF
>TRBV20-1|TRBD2|TRBJ2-7|many
TGCAGTGCTAGCTCCCCACTAGCGGTTACCTACGAGCAGTACTTC
CSASSPLAVTYEQYF
>TRBV12-3/TRBV12-4|.|TRBJ1-5|many
TGTGCCAGCAGTTTAATAGGGGGGAACAATCAGCCCCAGCATTTT
CASSLIGGNNQPQHF
>TRBV20-1|.|TRBJ1-4|many
TGCAGTGCTAGATCGGGGAGTAGTTTTAATGAAAAACTGTTTTTT
CSARSGSSFNEKLFF
>TRBV6-2/TRBV6-3|TRBD2|TRBJ2-5|many
TGTGCCAGCAGTTCCCTACTAGCGGTACCCCAAGAGACCCAGTACTTC
CASSSLLAVPQETQYF
>TRBV7-2|.|TRBJ2-1|many
TGTGCCAGCAGTTCTAGCTACGGTAACTCCTACAATGAGCAGTTCTTC
CASSSSYGNSYNEQFF
>TRBV18|.|TRBJ1-1|many
TGTGCCAGCTCACCCCGCTCAATGCAGGGGAACACTGAAGCTTTCTTT
CASSPRSMQGNTEAFF
>TRBV2|.|TRBJ2-7|many
TGTGCCCGCCGAGAGCAGACCTACGAGCAGTACTTC
CARREQTYEQYF
>TRBV5-1|.|TRBJ2-7|many
TGCGCCAGCAGCTTGGGCGCCCCCTACGAGCAGTACTTC
CASSLGAPYEQYF